Here is one T cell receptor beta chain with its context. Antigen specificity is unknown. Germline V gene sequence: CDR1 DFQATT, CDR2 SNEGSKA (reference sequence). The CDR3 is 15 amino acids. These data belong to a study of monozygotic twins with inflammatory bowel disease. Study-level results: Clonotype overlap with others was lower in IBD patients than in healthy twins, a difference that was greatest with disease activity. Inverse Simpson values showed less TCRbeta diversity in IBD patients than in their healthy co-twins.

UMIs bearing a 6-nucleotide sample barcode were added through template switching. TCRdb reworked the 5' RACE reads into one entry per CDR3 protein, no DNA. The sample data list 310,000 or so distinct CDR3 sequences. Sequences were obtained from blood. V gene TRBV20-1 combines with J gene TRBJ2-3; TCRdb lists TRBD2, though no DNA is available to test this call. The sequence was collected from a human donor with ulcerative colitis or Crohn's disease, or a healthy co-twin of an affected twin (not recorded which). The CDR3 loop reads CSARLGGLITDTQYF.